This T cell receptor beta chain was captured by sequencing in a study of regulatory T cells in long-lasting Graves disease. Study in general: Graves' patients diagnosed newly had used antithyroid drugs under 3 months.

J lost 4 bases, V lost 2 bases, and 7 bases had no gene match. CDR3 length equals 16 residues. CDR1 and CDR2 (germline): SGHDN, FVKESK. Building of the TCR beta libraries involved iRepertoire HTBI primers and Arm-PCR of CDR3 regions. TCRdb analysed the multiplex PCR reads with MiXCR anew, one entry per CDR3 protein. The profile covers around 400,000 distinct CDR3 sequences, with around 15% appearing a single time and 20% to 25% taken by the ten largest. This clonotype was seen only a few times. Time point given: newly diagnosed GD, antithyroid drugs for less than 3 months. TCR sequences were obtained from RNA taken from PBMCs. A volume of around 8.7 milliliters of peripheral blood was collected in EDTA tubes.

Sample: peripheral blood mononuclear cells (PBMCs), taken at new diagnosis, from a patient treated with antithyroid drugs. The TCR originated in a female donor with Graves disease. This chain connects TRBV14 to TRBJ2-5; TRBD1 aligns across 10 bases. In DNA form, the CDR3 reads TGTGCCAGCAGCCAATGGGACAGGGGATGGGGAGAGACCCAGTACTTC. Translating it yields CASSQWDRGWGETQYF.